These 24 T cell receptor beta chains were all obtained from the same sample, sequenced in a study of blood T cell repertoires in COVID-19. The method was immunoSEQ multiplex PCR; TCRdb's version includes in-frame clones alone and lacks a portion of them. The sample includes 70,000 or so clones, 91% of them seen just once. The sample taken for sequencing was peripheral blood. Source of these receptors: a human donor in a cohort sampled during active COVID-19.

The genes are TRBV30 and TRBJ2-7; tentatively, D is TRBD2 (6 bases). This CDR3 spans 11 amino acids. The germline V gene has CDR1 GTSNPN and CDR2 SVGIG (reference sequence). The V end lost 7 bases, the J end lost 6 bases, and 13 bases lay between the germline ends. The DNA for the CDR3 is TGTGCCTTAAGTTCGGGAGCCGAGCAGTACTTC. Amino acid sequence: CALSSGAEQYF.

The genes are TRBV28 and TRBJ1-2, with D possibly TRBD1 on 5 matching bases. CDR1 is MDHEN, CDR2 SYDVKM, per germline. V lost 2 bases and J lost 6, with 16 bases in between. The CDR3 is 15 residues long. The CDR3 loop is CASSLNGAVYDGYTF. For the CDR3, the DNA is TGTGCCAGCAGTTTAAATGGGGCCGTCTACGATGGCTACACCTTC.

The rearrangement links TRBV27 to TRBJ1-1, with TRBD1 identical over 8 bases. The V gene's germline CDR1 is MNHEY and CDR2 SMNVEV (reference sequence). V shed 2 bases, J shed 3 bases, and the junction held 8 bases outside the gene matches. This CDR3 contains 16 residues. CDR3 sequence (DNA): TGTGCCAGCAGTTTAATGGGACAGGTCCTCCACACTGAAGCTTTCTTT. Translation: CASSLMGQVLHTEAFF.

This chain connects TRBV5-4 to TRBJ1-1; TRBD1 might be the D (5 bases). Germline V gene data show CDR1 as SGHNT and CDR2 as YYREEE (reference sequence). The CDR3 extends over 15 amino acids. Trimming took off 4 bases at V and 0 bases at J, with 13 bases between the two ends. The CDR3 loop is CASSPYTGLNTEAFF. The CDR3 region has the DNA TGTGCCAGCAGCCCCTATACAGGTCTGAACACTGAAGCTTTCTTT.

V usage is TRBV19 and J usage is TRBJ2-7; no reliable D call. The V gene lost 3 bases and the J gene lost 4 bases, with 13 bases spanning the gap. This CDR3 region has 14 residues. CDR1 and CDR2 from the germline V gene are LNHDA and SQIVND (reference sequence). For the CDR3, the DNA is TGTGCCAGTAGTATGGCGGTAGAAGGTTACGAGCAGTACTTC. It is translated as CASSMAVEGYEQYF.

The CDR3 loop is CASRWGGTEAFF. Here the CDR3 DNA reads TGTGCCAGTAGATGGGGGGGAACTGAAGCTTTCTTT. The chain uses TRBV19 and TRBJ1-1, with D tentatively TRBD1 (5 bases). The germline CDR1 and CDR2 sequences are LNHDA and SQIVND (reference sequence). The CDR3 extends over 12 amino acids. V was clipped by 6 bases and J by 5 bases, with 10 bases between them.

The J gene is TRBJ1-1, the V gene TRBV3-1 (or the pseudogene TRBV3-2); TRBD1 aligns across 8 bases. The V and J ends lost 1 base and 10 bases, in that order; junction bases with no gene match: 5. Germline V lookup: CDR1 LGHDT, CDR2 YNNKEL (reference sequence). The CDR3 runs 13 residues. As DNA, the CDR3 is TGTGCCAGCAGCCAAGGTAGACAGGGGACAGCTTTCTTT. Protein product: CASSQGRQGTAFF.

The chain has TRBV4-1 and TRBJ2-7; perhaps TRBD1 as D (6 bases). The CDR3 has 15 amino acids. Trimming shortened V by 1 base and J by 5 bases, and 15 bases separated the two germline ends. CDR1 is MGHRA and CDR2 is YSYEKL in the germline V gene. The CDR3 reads CASSQGGLWSHEQYF. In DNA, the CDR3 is TGCGCCAGCAGCCAAGGGGGGCTGTGGTCCCACGAGCAGTACTTC.

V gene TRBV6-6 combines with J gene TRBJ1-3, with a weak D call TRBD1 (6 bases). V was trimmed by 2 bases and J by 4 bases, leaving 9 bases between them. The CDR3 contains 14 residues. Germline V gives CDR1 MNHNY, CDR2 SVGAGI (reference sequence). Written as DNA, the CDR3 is TGTGCCAGCAGTTACGAGGACAGAGGAAACACCATATATTTT. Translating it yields CASSYEDRGNTIYF.

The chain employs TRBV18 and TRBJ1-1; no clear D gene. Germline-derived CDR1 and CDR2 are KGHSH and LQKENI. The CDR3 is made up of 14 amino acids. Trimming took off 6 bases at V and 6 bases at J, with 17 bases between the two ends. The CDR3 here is CASSPEASRPEAFF. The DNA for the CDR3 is TGTGCCAGCTCCCCCGAGGCCTCGAGGCCTGAAGCTTTCTTT. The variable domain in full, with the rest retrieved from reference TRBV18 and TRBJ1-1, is NAGVMQNPRHLVRRRGQEARLRCSPMKGHSHVYWYRQLPEEGLKFMVYLQKENIIDESGMPKERFSAEFPKEGPSILRIQQVVRGDSAAYFCASSPEASRPEAFFGQGTRLTVV.

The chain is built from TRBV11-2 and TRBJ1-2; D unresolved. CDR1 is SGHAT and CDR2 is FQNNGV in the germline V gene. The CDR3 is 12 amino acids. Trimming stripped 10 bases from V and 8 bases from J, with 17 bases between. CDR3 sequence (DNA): TGTGCCATTCTCCTGGGAGGCAAGGGCTACACCTTC. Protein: CAILLGGKGYTF.

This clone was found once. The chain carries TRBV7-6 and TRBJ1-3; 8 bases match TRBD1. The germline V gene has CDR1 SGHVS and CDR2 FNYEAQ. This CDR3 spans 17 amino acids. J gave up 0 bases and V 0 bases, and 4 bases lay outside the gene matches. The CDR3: CASSLAGRGHSGNTIYF. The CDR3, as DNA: TGTGCCAGCAGCTTAGCGGGCAGGGGGCACTCTGGAAACACCATATATTTT. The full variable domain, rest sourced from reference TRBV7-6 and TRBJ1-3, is GAGVSQSPRYKVTKRGQDVALRCDPISGHVSLYWYRQALGQGPEFLTYFNYEAQQDKSGLPNDRFSAERPEGSISTLTIQRTEQRDSAMYRCASSLAGRGHSGNTIYFGEGSWLTVV.

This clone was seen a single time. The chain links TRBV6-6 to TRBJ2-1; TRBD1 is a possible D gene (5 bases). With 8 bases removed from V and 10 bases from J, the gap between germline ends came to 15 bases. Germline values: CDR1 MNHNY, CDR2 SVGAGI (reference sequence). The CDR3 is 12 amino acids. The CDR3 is CASDKGAGEQFF. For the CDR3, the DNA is TGTGCCAGCGACAAAGGGGCAGGGGAGCAGTTCTTC.

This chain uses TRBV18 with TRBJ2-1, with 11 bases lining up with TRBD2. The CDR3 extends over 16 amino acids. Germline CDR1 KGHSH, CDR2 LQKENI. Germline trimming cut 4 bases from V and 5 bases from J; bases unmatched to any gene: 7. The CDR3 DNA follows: TGTGCCAGCTCACTTATTACTAGCGGGGGACACAATGAGCAGTTCTTC. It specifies CASSLITSGGHNEQFF.

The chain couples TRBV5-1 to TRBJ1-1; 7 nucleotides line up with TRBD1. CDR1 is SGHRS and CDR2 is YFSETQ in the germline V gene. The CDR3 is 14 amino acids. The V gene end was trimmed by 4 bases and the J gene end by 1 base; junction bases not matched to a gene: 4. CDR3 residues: CASSLQGKNTEAFF. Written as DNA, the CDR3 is TGCGCCAGCAGCCTACAGGGGAAGAACACTGAAGCTTTCTTT.

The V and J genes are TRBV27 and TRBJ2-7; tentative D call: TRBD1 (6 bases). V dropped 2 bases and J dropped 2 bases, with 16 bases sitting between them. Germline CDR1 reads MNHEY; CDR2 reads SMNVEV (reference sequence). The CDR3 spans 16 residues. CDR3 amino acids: CASSLVVGTPPYEQYF. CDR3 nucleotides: TGTGCCAGCAGTTTAGTTGTCGGGACACCACCCTACGAGCAGTACTTC.

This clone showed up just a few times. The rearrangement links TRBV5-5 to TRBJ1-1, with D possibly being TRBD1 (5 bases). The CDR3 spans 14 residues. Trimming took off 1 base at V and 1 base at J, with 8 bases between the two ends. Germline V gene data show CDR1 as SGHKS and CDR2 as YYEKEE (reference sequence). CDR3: CASSLLTGNTEAFF. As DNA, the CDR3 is TGTGCCAGCAGCTTGCTTACAGGGAACACTGAAGCTTTCTTT.

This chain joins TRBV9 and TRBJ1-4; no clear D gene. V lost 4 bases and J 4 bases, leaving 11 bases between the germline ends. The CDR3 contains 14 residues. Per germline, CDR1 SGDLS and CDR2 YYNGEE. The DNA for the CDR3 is TGTGCCAGCAGCATACAAGAACATAATGAAAAACTGTTTTTT. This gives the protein CASSIQEHNEKLFF.

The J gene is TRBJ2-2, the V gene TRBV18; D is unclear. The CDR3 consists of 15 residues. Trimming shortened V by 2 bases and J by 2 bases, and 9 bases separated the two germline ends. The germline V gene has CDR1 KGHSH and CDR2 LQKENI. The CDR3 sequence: CASSPLVGNTGELFF. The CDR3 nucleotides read TGTGCCAGCTCACCATTAGTGGGCAACACCGGGGAGCTGTTTTTT. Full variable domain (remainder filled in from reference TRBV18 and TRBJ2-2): NAGVMQNPRHLVRRRGQEARLRCSPMKGHSHVYWYRQLPEEGLKFMVYLQKENIIDESGMPKERFSAEFPKEGPSILRIQQVVRGDSAAYFCASSPLVGNTGELFFGEGSRLTVL.

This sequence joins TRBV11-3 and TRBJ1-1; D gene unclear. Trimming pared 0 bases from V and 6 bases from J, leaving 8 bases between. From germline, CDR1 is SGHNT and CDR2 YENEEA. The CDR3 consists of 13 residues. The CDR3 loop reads CASSLDVEAEAFF. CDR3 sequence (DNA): TGTGCCAGCAGCTTAGATGTTGAGGCTGAAGCTTTCTTT.

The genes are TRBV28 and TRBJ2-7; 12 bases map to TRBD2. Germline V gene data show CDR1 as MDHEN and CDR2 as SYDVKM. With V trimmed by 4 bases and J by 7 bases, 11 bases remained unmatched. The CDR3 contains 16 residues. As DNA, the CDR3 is TGTGCCAGCAGTTACATAACTAGCGGGGGGCCGAGAGAGCAGTACTTC. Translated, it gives CASSYITSGGPREQYF.

The CDR3 sequence: CASRLTGGPYEQYF. CDR3 in DNA: TGTGCCAGCAGACTGACAGGGGGACCCTACGAGCAGTACTTC. V and J are TRBV2 and TRBJ2-7; TRBD1 aligns across 9 bases. The CDR3 totals 14 residues. The V gene's germline CDR1 is SNHLY and CDR2 FYNNEI. V lost 6 bases to trimming and J lost 2 bases; unmatched junction nucleotides: 5.

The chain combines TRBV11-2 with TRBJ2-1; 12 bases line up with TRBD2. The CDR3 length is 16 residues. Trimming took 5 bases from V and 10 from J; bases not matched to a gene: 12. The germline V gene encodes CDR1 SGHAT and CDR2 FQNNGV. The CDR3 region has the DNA TGTGCCAGCAGCCGTCTCGGCCTAGCGGGGGGGCGGGAGCAGTTCTTC. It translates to CASSRLGLAGGREQFF.

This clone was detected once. In DNA form, the CDR3 reads TGTGCCAGCAGGGGCGGAGGAGGCGACAATTCACCCCTCCACTTT. The encoded protein is CASRGGGGDNSPLHF. V is TRBV6-6 and J is TRBJ1-6; no firm D call. The germline gives CDR1 MNHNY, CDR2 SVGAGI (reference sequence). V was shortened by 6 bases and J by 7 bases, with 16 bases between the two germline ends. The CDR3 sequence is 15 residues long.